These 32 T cell receptor beta chains originate from one sample sequenced in a study of siplizumab effects on memory and regulatory T cells. Clones were sequenced by immunoSEQ multiplex PCR, and TCRdb holds only the in-frame ones, with some missing. The data show about 98,000 clones, with about 94% seen just once and around 1.1% held by the top ten. Sequences were obtained from CD4+ T cells sorted from blood. These receptor sequences come from a human donor in good health.

Comments on this clone: The identical CDR3 is also encoded by other nucleotide sequences in the sample. The chain has TRBV5-5 and TRBJ1-5; D is undetermined. Germline V gene sequence: CDR1 SGHKS, CDR2 YYEKEE (reference sequence). The V gene lost 0 bases and the J gene lost 2 bases, with 6 bases spanning the gap. The CDR3 spans 14 residues. The CDR3 region is CASSLDWGNQPQHF. For the CDR3, the DNA is TGTGCCAGCAGCTTGGACTGGGGCAATCAGCCCCAGCATTTT.

The chain uses TRBV18 and TRBJ2-7; tentatively, D is TRBD1 (6 bases). The CDR3 extends over 15 amino acids. The germline V gene has CDR1 KGHSH and CDR2 LQKENI. V lost 3 bases, J lost 2 bases, and 14 bases lay in between. The DNA for the CDR3 is TGTGCCAGCTCACCTTTGGACAGCCCACCCTACGAGCAGTACTTC. Translating it yields CASSPLDSPPYEQYF.

This chain joins TRBV7-9 and TRBJ2-2; D is ambiguous. CDR3 length: 13 amino acids. Germline CDR1 SEHNR, CDR2 FQNEAQ (reference sequence). V shed 0 bases and J shed 8 bases, with 7 bases lying between them. The CDR3 coding sequence is TGTGCCAGCAGCTTAGCTATAGCTGGGGAGCTGTTTTTT. Protein: CASSLAIAGELFF.

The chain carries TRBV23-1 and TRBJ2-4; D uncertain. TRBV23-1 counts as an open reading frame of uncertain function. The CDR3 runs 15 residues. V dropped 3 bases and J dropped 2 bases, with 11 bases sitting between them. CDR3 sequence: CASSQGIGTKNIQYF. The CDR3 DNA reads TGCGCCAGCAGTCAGGGGATTGGGACCAAAAACATTCAGTACTTC.

The chain has TRBV7-6 and TRBJ2-5; no clear D gene. V was cut by 4 bases and J by 2 bases, with 17 bases left in between. The CDR3 has 16 amino acids. Germline CDR1 is SGHVS and CDR2 is FNYEAQ. DNA for the CDR3: TGTGCCAGCAGCTACGACGGTCCCCCTTTACAAGAGACCCAGTACTTC. This codes for CASSYDGPPLQETQYF.

The rearrangement uses TRBV7-6 and TRBJ1-2; TRBD1 matches 7 bases. Germline loops: CDR1 SGHVS, CDR2 FNYEAQ. The V gene end was trimmed by 4 bases and the J gene end by 6 bases; junction bases not matched to a gene: 8. The CDR3 extends over 14 amino acids. The CDR3 here is CASSSYDRVDGYTF. CDR3 in DNA: TGTGCCAGCAGCTCGTACGACAGGGTTGATGGCTACACCTTC.

This sequence joins TRBV5-1 and TRBJ2-3; D is perhaps TRBD2 (6 bases). The CDR3 contains 17 residues. Trimming stripped 4 bases from V and 0 bases from J, with 18 bases between. The germline CDR1 and CDR2 sequences are SGHRS and YFSETQ. The CDR3, as DNA: TGCGCCAGCAGCCCATGGGCTAGCGCAAAAAGCACAGATACGCAGTATTTT. It is translated as CASSPWASAKSTDTQYF.

The V gene is TRBV29-1, the J gene TRBJ2-3; possibly TRBD2 for D (5 bases). Germline V gene sequence: CDR1 SQVTM, CDR2 ANQGSEA. The V gene lost 5 bases and the J gene lost 0 bases, with 9 bases spanning the gap. This CDR3 comprises 13 residues. The CDR3, as DNA: TGCAGCGTTAACGGAGGCAGCACAGATACGCAGTATTTT. Amino acid sequence: CSVNGGSTDTQYF.

The chain joins TRBV5-1 to TRBJ2-2, with no clear D. Germline V gives CDR1 SGHRS, CDR2 YFSETQ. The CDR3 consists of 13 residues. The ends were cut back, 4 bases at V and 5 bases at J, with 9 bases in the middle. The CDR3 DNA reads TGCGCCAGCAGCGCAGCCTATACCGGGGAGCTGTTTTTT. Its translation is CASSAAYTGELFF.

V and J are TRBV28 and TRBJ2-5; the D gene is possibly TRBD2 (5 bases). Germline values: CDR1 MDHEN, CDR2 SYDVKM. The CDR3 is made up of 16 amino acids. Trimming left V 8 bases short and J 4 bases short, with 23 bases between. The CDR3 nucleotides are TGTGCCAGCGGTTCTGGAGGAGGTTTCCCTAGAGAGACCCAGTACTTC. It specifies CASGSGGGFPRETQYF.

CDR3 sequence: CSVEFLAGGRQYF. CDR3 nucleotides: TGCAGCGTTGAATTCCTAGCGGGAGGGAGACAGTACTTC. V and J are TRBV29-1 and TRBJ2-7; 12 positions agree with TRBD2. Looked up from germline, CDR1 is SQVTM and CDR2 is ANQGSEA. The CDR3 is made up of 13 amino acids. V lost 2 bases to trimming and J lost 10 bases; unmatched junction nucleotides: 6.

This chain joins TRBV10-3 and TRBJ2-5, with a possible D match to TRBD1 (5 bases). V dropped 0 bases and J dropped 1 base, with 12 bases sitting between them. From germline, CDR1 is ENHRY and CDR2 SYGVKD. The CDR3 covers 16 residues. The CDR3 DNA reads TGTGCCATCAGTGAGTCAATTACAGGTACCCAAGAGACCCAGTACTTC. Protein: CAISESITGTQETQYF.

The rearrangement uses TRBV7-9 and TRBJ2-1; no definite D call. V was trimmed by 1 base and J by 8 bases, leaving 3 bases between them. The germline CDR1 and CDR2 sequences are SEHNR and FQNEAQ (reference sequence). The CDR3 consists of 11 residues. CDR3 residues: CASSLGHEQFF. In nucleotides, the CDR3 is TGTGCCAGCAGCTTAGGCCATGAGCAGTTCTTC.

The rearrangement links TRBV29-1 to TRBJ2-5; no definite D call. Germline V gene data show CDR1 as SQVTM and CDR2 as ANQGSEA. CDR3 length: 14 amino acids. V gave up 7 bases and J gave up 5 bases, with 20 bases separating them. CDR3 in amino acids: CSAGRKVSQETQYF. The CDR3 DNA follows: TGCAGCGCCGGACGAAAAGTCAGCCAGGAGACCCAGTACTTC.

The chain combines TRBV29-1 with TRBJ1-4; tentative D call: TRBD1 (5 bases). Germline values: CDR1 SQVTM, CDR2 ANQGSEA. The CDR3 extends over 14 amino acids. V dropped 7 bases and J dropped 4 bases, with 16 bases sitting between them. CDR3 in amino acids: CSASLGARNEKLFF. The CDR3, as DNA: TGCAGCGCTTCCCTTGGGGCCCGTAATGAAAAACTGTTTTTT.

This chain joins TRBV7-8 and TRBJ1-3; D gene ambiguous. V was pared by 1 base and J by 11 bases, with 12 bases between. The length of the CDR3 is 13 residues. Germline values: CDR1 SGHVS, CDR2 FQNEAQ. This chain's CDR3 is CASSLGTVRPIYF. The CDR3 DNA is TGTGCCAGCAGCTTAGGAACTGTGCGCCCCATATATTTT. Combining the CDR3 with reference TRBV7-8 and TRBJ1-3 gives the whole variable domain GAGVSQSPRYKVAKRGQDVALRCDPISGHVSLFWYQQALGQGPEFLTYFQNEAQLDKSGLPSDRFFAERPEGSVSTLKIQRTQQEDSAVYLCASSLGTVRPIYFGEGSWLTVV.

The CDR3 spells CASSLPGVVETQYF. The DNA for the CDR3 is TGTGCCAGCAGCTTACCAGGGGTGGTGGAGACCCAGTACTTC. This chain connects TRBV7-9 to TRBJ2-5; D is possibly TRBD1 (6 bases). Trimming left V 2 bases short and J 5 bases short, with 12 bases between. Germline V gene sequence: CDR1 SEHNR, CDR2 FQNEAQ (reference sequence). The CDR3 is 14 residues long.

The chain uses TRBV11-3 and TRBJ2-5; TRBD1 matches at 8 bases. The trim removed 3 bases at V and 3 bases at J, leaving 9 bases unmatched. CDR1 SGHNT and CDR2 YENEEA come from the germline V gene. The CDR3 loop spans 16 amino acids. This CDR3 reads CASSFGSAGGEETQYF. CDR3 nucleotide sequence: TGTGCCAGCAGCTTTGGGTCCGCAGGGGGCGAAGAGACCCAGTACTTC.

The chain combines TRBV29-1 with TRBJ2-5, with 7 positions matching TRBD2. The germline V gene has CDR1 SQVTM and CDR2 ANQGSEA. V trimming: 3 bases; J trimming: 5 bases; junction bases outside the gene matches: 3. The CDR3 runs 12 residues. CDR3 sequence: CSVEAGVETQYF. The CDR3 nucleotides read TGCAGCGTTGAGGCGGGAGTCGAGACCCAGTACTTC.

The chain carries TRBV5-1 and TRBJ1-1, with TRBD1 identical over 7 bases. J lost 12 bases, V lost 4 bases, and 15 bases had no gene match. CDR3 length: 14 residues. Looked up from germline, CDR1 is SGHRS and CDR2 is YFSETQ. This chain's CDR3 is CASSLASGGLSSFF. The DNA for the CDR3 is TGCGCCAGCAGCCTAGCATCAGGGGGACTCTCTTCTTTCTTT.

V and J are TRBV6-1 and TRBJ1-3; the D is unclear. The CDR3 has 14 residues. V was pared by 6 bases and J by 2 bases, with 11 bases between. CDR1 is MNHNS and CDR2 is SASEGT in the germline V gene. CDR3 sequence (DNA): TGTGCCAGCAGCGCTAAGACGGCTGGAAACACCATATATTTT. This gives the protein CASSAKTAGNTIYF.

The chain joins TRBV30 to TRBJ1-1; D perhaps matches TRBD1 (5 bases). Germline CDR1 and CDR2: GTSNPN and SVGIG (reference sequence). Trimming removed 3 bases from V and 4 bases from J, with 12 bases in between. This CDR3 is built from 13 residues. This CDR3 is CAWRVRGGTEAFF. In DNA, the CDR3 is TGTGCCTGGAGGGTACGTGGGGGCACTGAAGCTTTCTTT.

Worth noting for this clone: The sample has other DNA sequences that encode this CDR3 too. The J gene is TRBJ1-1, the V gene TRBV5-1, with D unresolved. Trimming left V 0 bases short and J 0 bases short, with 9 bases between. Per germline, CDR1 SGHRS and CDR2 YFSETQ. The CDR3 covers 15 residues. CDR3 region: CASSLETALNTEAFF. Here the CDR3 DNA reads TGCGCCAGCAGCTTGGAAACAGCTTTGAACACTGAAGCTTTCTTT.

The V gene is TRBV5-1, the J gene TRBJ2-7; D might be TRBD2 (6 bases). The CDR3 has 14 amino acids. V dropped 4 bases and J dropped 5 bases, with 16 bases sitting between them. The germline CDR1 and CDR2 sequences are SGHRS and YFSETQ. Written as DNA, the CDR3 is TGCGCCAGCAGCCCGCCGGGACTGACCGACGAGCAGTACTTC. Translated, it gives CASSPPGLTDEQYF. Full variable domain (rest looked up from reference TRBV5-1 and TRBJ2-7): KAGVTQTPRYLIKTRGQQVTLSCSPISGHRSVSWYQQTPGQGLQFLFEYFSETQRNKGNFPGRFSGRQFSNSRSEMNVSTLELGDSALYLCASSPPGLTDEQYFGPGTRLTVT.

This clone was observed once. This chain joins TRBV6-4 and TRBJ2-3; D remains ambiguous. From germline, CDR1 is MRHNA and CDR2 SNTAGT. The CDR3 sequence is 14 residues long. V was trimmed by 0 bases and J by 4 bases, leaving 8 bases between them. CDR3 nucleotide sequence: TGTGCCAGCAGTGACTCGACACCGGCAGATACGCAGTATTTT. Its translation: CASSDSTPADTQYF.

V is TRBV5-5 and J is TRBJ2-5, with a possible D match to TRBD2 (5 bases). Germline V gene lookup returns CDR1 SGHKS and CDR2 YYEKEE (reference sequence). The CDR3 consists of 13 residues. V lost 5 bases, J lost 5 bases, and 13 bases lay in between. The CDR3 reads CASRAGVKETQYF. CDR3 bases: TGTGCCAGCAGGGCCGGGGTGAAGGAGACCCAGTACTTC. The full variable domain, its missing parts supplied by reference TRBV5-5 and TRBJ2-5, is DAGVTQSPTHLIKTRGQQVTLRCSPISGHKSVSWYQQVLGQGPQFIFQYYEKEERGRGNFPDRFSARQFPNYSSELNVNALLLGDSALYLCASRAGVKETQYFGPGTRLLVL.

The chain uses TRBV5-1 and TRBJ2-2, with 7 bases matching TRBD1. There are 15 residues in the CDR3. Germline-derived CDR1 and CDR2 are SGHRS and YFSETQ. Trimming took 3 bases from V and 5 from J; bases not matched to a gene: 7. The CDR3 protein is CASSSSRGLTGELFF. CDR3 in DNA: TGCGCCAGCAGCTCTTCGAGGGGGCTGACCGGGGAGCTGTTTTTT.

The CDR3 loop is CATSTRGFGDEQFF. The CDR3 coding sequence is TGTGCCACCAGCACAAGGGGCTTCGGCGATGAGCAGTTCTTC. V and J are TRBV15 and TRBJ2-1, with D possibly matching TRBD1 (5 bases). The CDR3 is 14 amino acids. Germline CDR1 reads LNHNV; CDR2 reads YYDKDF (reference sequence). V lost 4 bases and J 8 bases, leaving 15 bases between the germline ends.

The chain carries TRBV5-6 and TRBJ2-1; D unresolved. Germline assignment: CDR1 SGHDT and CDR2 YYEEEE. V lost 0 bases to trimming and J lost 5 bases, with 6 bases between them. CDR3 length equals 13 residues. The CDR3 sequence is CASSLVRNNEQFF. In nucleotides, the CDR3 is TGTGCCAGCAGCTTGGTTAGGAACAATGAGCAGTTCTTC.

The V gene is TRBV6-1, the J gene TRBJ1-1; 11 bases are a match to TRBD1. This CDR3 comprises 15 residues. Germline V gene lookup returns CDR1 MNHNS and CDR2 SASEGT. With 8 bases clipped from V and 7 bases from J, the junction kept 12 bases outside the gene matches. The CDR3 region has the DNA TGTGCCAGCCGAGGGCCCGGGACAGGGGGGTATGAAGCTTTCTTT. Amino acids: CASRGPGTGGYEAFF.

CDR3 coding DNA: TGTGCCAGCAGTCCGATGGACAGAAGCAATCAGCCCCAGCATTTT. Translating gives CASSPMDRSNQPQHF. The V call is TRBV6-5, the J call TRBJ1-5; perhaps TRBD1 as D (6 bases). Per germline, CDR1 MNHEY and CDR2 SVGAGI. This CDR3 contains 15 residues. Trimming took off 5 bases at V and 1 base at J, with 12 bases between the two ends.

The chain carries TRBV5-4 and TRBJ2-1, with a possible D match to TRBD2 (5 bases). With 3 bases removed from V and 5 bases from J, the gap between germline ends came to 15 bases. The germline V gene encodes CDR1 SGHNT and CDR2 YYREEE (reference sequence). CDR3 length: 15 residues. In nucleotides, the CDR3 is TGTGCCAGCAGCTATTCAACTAGGAGAAACAATGAGCAGTTCTTC. Amino acid sequence: CASSYSTRRNNEQFF.